This paragraph reports one TCR beta chain. Antigen specificity is unknown. The sample is drawn from a study of Graves' ophthalmopathy and Graves' hyperthyroidism. Regarding the study as a whole: The blood repertoire also included most expanded thyroid clonotypes above 0.001 frequency.

Using RNA transcripts, the TCR beta CDR3 regions were amplified. An initial RT-PCR round employing HTBI primers preceded a second-round multiplex PCR. TCRdb re-called the multiplex PCR reads with MiXCR, one entry per CDR3 protein. The data hold around 660,000 distinct CDR3 sequences, with roughly 41% observed a single time. This CDR3 contains 15 residues. Trimming left V 0 bases short and J 1 base short, with 10 bases between. Germline CDR1 and CDR2: LGHNA and YNFKEQ. CAS ≥3, NOSPECS ≥4, moderate-to-severe activity and duration under 3 months marked donors with ophthalmopathy. Uncontrolled infections, pregnancy, lactation or other autoimmune diseases led to patient exclusion.

Sequenced input: peripheral blood. The chain recombines TRBV4-2 with TRBJ2-7; possibly TRBD2 for D (5 bases). This receptor was obtained from an adult man with Graves' ophthalmopathy. The CDR3 sequence: CASSQERAVSYEQYF. CDR3 coding DNA: TGTGCCAGCAGCCAAGAAAGAGCGGTGTCCTACGAGCAGTACTTC.